This T cell receptor (beta chain) was obtained from a study of tumor-infiltrating lymphocytes in localized non-small cell lung cancer. Study-level information: Some samples were collected after neoadjuvant chemotherapy; smokers, never-smokers and several histologies were included. Tumor tissue and non-adjacent uninvolved lung came from each patient.

Assay used: immunoSEQ multiplex PCR; TCRdb lists only in-frame clones, some missing. This table has around 23,000 clones, around 67% appearing once. Concerning this clone itself: Its specificity is unknown.

Whole-study findings and limits: Immunotypes IM1 and IM2 had similar TCR-derived T-cell fractions. No link was found between tumor T-cell fraction and recurrence-free survival.

V dropped 0 bases and J dropped 5; count of bases not matched to a gene: 12. The CDR3 is made up of 18 amino acids. Germline V gives CDR1 SGHVS, CDR2 FQNEAQ. V is TRBV7-8 and J is TRBJ2-1, with 8 bases identical to TRBD2. Sequenced material: lung tumor tissue. This TCR was recovered from a human donor with non-small cell lung cancer. The CDR3 sequence is CASSLALTGGRGDNEQFF. In nucleotides, the CDR3 is TGTGCCAGCAGCTTAGCGCTAACGGGGGGGCGCGGGGACAATGAGCAGTTCTTC.